Described below is a single T cell receptor beta chain sequence and its context. Its antigen is not known. The data derive from a study of T-cell memory formation after mild COVID-19. The wider study: Most TCR clusters belonged to a single donor. Study-wide points: CD4+ contracting clones were found mainly in CM and EM, and CD8+ ones in EMRA. Pre-infection memory showed some responding clones, and this suggested that cross-reactive memory joined.

The CDR3 is 15 amino acids. Germline CDR1 and CDR2: MNHEY and SVGEGT. Trimming took off 1 base at V and 3 bases at J, with 13 bases between the two ends. TCR alpha and TCR beta cDNA libraries carrying sample barcodes and UMIs came from 5'RACE with constant-segment primers. TCRdb independently ran MiXCR on the 5' RACE reads; one entry per CDR3 protein. The sample consists of some 600,000 distinct CDR3 sequences, roughly 17% of them appearing once. Sample: PBMCs or a T cell subset sorted from them (not recorded which). The source of this sequence is an adult woman who had mild COVID-19 (a few samples of this study predate the infection). Cell type and time point are not known. The chain uses TRBV6-2 or TRBV6-3 and TRBJ2-7; perhaps TRBD2 as D (6 bases). CDR3 DNA sequence: TGTGCCAGCAGTTACTATCGCGGAGCGGGCTACGAGCAGTACTTC. It codes for CASSYYRGAGYEQYF.